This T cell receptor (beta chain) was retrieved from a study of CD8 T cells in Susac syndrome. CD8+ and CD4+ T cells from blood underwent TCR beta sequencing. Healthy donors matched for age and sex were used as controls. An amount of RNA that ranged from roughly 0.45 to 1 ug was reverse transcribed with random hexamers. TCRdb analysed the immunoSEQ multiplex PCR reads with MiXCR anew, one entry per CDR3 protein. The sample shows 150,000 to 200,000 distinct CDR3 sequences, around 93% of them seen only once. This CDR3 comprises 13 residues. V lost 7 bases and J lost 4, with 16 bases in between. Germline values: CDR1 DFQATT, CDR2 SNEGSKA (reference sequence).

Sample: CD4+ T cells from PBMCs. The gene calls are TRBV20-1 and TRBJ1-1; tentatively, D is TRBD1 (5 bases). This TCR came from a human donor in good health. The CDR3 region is CSVKSLGGTEAFF. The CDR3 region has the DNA TGCAGTGTTAAGAGTCTTGGGGGCACTGAAGCTTTCTTT.